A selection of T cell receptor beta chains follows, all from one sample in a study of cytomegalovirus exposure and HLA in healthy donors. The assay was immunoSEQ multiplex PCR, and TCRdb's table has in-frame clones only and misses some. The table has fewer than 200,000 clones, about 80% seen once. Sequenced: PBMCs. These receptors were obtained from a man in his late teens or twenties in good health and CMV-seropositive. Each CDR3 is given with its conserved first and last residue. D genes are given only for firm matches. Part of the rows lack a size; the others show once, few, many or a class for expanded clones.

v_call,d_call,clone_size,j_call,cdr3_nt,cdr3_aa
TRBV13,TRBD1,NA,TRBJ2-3,TGTGCCAGCAGCGCACCGGGACAGAGGATGACAGATACGCAGTATTTT,CASSAPGQRMTDTQYF
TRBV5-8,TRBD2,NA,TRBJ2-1,TGTGCCAGCAGCTTCGGGACTACGTCCCGTGAGCAGTTCTTC,CASSFGTTSREQFF
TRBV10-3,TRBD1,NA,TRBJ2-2,TGTGCCATCAGTGGTGGACAGGCCCTGTTTTTT,CAISGGQALFF
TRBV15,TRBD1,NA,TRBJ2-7,TGTGCCACCAGTAGAGACAGGGGCCCCTACGAGCAGTACTTC,CATSRDRGPYEQYF
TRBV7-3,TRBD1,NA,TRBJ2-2,TGTGCCAGCAGCCCGACAACGGACAGGGGGAACACCGGGGAGCTGTTTTTT,CASSPTTDRGNTGELFF
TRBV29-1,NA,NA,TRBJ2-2,TGCAGCGTTGAAATGGGGCTGAACACCGGGGAGCTGTTTTTT,CSVEMGLNTGELFF
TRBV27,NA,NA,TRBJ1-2,TGTGCCAGCAGGCCAGTCGGCGGGAGGGGGTATGGCTACACCTTC,CASRPVGGRGYGYTF
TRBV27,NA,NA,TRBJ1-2,TGTGCCAGCAGTCCCGGTATTGTACCGAGCTACACCTTC,CASSPGIVPSYTF
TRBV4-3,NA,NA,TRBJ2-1,TGCGCCAGCAGCCAAGATCAACAGGCCTACAATGAGCAGTTCTTC,CASSQDQQAYNEQFF
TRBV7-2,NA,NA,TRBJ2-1,TGTGCCAGCACCCGTAGCTCCCCTTACAATGAGCAGTTCTTC,CASTRSSPYNEQFF
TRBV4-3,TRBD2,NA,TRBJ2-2,TGCGCCAGCAGCCAAGACTCTAGCGGGGGCCGGACCGGGGAGCTGTTTTTT,CASSQDSSGGRTGELFF
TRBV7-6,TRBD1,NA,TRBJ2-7,TGTGCCAGCAGCGCCGGGACAGGGGTGACCTACGAGCAGTACTTC,CASSAGTGVTYEQYF
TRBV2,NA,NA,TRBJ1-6,TGTGCCAGCACCCGAGGTGGGGCCAGCTATAATTCACCCCTCCACTTT,CASTRGGASYNSPLHF
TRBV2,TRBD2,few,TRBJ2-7,TGTTCCAGGCGGGGGGCGGCCTACGAGCAGTACTTC,CSRRGAAYEQYF
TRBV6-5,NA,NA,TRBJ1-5,TGTGCCAGCAGTCTCCAGGGAAATCAGCCCCAGCATTTT,CASSLQGNQPQHF
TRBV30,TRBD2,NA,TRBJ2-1,TGTGCCTGGAGTGTAGGGGCAGCGGGGAGCTACAATGAGCAGTTCTTC,CAWSVGAAGSYNEQFF
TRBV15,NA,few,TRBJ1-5,TGTGCCACCATGCCGCGGGGGCCGAATCAGCCCCAGCATTTT,CATMPRGPNQPQHF
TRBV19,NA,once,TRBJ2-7,TGTGCCAGTAGTAACCGGGACAACTCCTACGAGCAGTACTTC,CASSNRDNSYEQYF
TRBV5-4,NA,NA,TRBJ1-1,TGTGCCAGCAGCTTGGGCAGGGTTGAGAACACTGAAGCTTTCTTT,CASSLGRVENTEAFF
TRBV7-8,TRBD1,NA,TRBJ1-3,TGTGCCAGCAGCTCACAGGGGCCTGGAAACACCATATATTTT,CASSSQGPGNTIYF
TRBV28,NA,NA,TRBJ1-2,TGTGCCAGCAGTCGTTACATCTATGGCTACACCTTC,CASSRYIYGYTF
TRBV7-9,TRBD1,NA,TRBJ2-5,TGTGCCAGCAGCGTATCAGGGGGCCAAGAGACCCAGTACTTC,CASSVSGGQETQYF
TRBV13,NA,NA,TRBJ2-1,TGTGCCAGCAGCTTACCTAGCCCCAATGAGCAGTTCTTC,CASSLPSPNEQFF
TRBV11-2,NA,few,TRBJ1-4,TGTGCCAGCAGCCACCATAGAGCTGCAACTAATGAAAAACTGTTTTTT,CASSHHRAATNEKLFF